This is a list of T cell receptor beta chains from one sample in a study of beta chain features in type 1 diabetes. The protocol was immunoSEQ multiplex PCR, while the TCRdb copy is restricted to in-frame clones and leaves out a portion. The sample includes 100,000 to 150,000 clones, less than 20% seen only once; the top ten take less than 3%. The sequenced sample consisted of central memory CD4+ T cells from blood. These receptors were obtained from a man aged 30 to 45 with type 1 diabetes. Both conserved end residues are part of each CDR3. D genes are given only for firm matches. Not every row has a clone size; where given, it reads once, few, many or a size class.

D gene: TRBD1; clone size: -; V gene: TRBV7-3; J gene: TRBJ2-5; CDR3 DNA: TGTGCCAGCAGCTCTGCCGGGACAGAAGAGACCCAGTACTTC; CDR3 protein: CASSSAGTEETQYF
D gene: -; clone size: few; V gene: TRBV7-2; J gene: TRBJ2-5; CDR3 DNA: TGTGCCAGCAGCCCCAGGGGTGGGGAGACCCAGTACTTC; CDR3 protein: CASSPRGGETQYF
D gene: TRBD2; clone size: -; V gene: TRBV5-4; J gene: TRBJ2-3; CDR3 DNA: TGTGCCAGCAGCTTCGGAGCGGGGGGTCCCAGAGGCACAGATACGCAGTATTTT; CDR3 protein: CASSFGAGGPRGTDTQYF
D gene: -; clone size: few; V gene: TRBV9; J gene: TRBJ1-5; CDR3 DNA: TGTGCCAGCAGCCCCGGCGGTTCCGAGAATCAGCCCCAGCATTTT; CDR3 protein: CASSPGGSENQPQHF
D gene: -; clone size: few; V gene: TRBV6-4; J gene: TRBJ2-4; CDR3 DNA: TGTGCCAGCCAACGGGGCTCGGGGAACAACATTCAGTACTTC; CDR3 protein: CASQRGSGNNIQYF
D gene: -; clone size: few; V gene: TRBV7-6; J gene: TRBJ1-4; CDR3 DNA: TGTGCCAGCAGCTCCTCAGGGTCGGAAAAACTGTTTTTT; CDR3 protein: CASSSSGSEKLFF
D gene: TRBD2; clone size: few; V gene: TRBV9; J gene: TRBJ2-3; CDR3 DNA: TGTGCCAGCAGCGTAGTCCCGCTAGCGGGGAGCACAGATACGCAGTATTTT; CDR3 protein: CASSVVPLAGSTDTQYF
D gene: -; clone size: -; V gene: TRBV5-1; J gene: TRBJ2-2; CDR3 DNA: TGCGCCAGCAGCTCCTTCGGAAGTAACACCGGGGAGCTGTTTTTT; CDR3 protein: CASSSFGSNTGELFF
D gene: -; clone size: -; V gene: TRBV5-6; J gene: TRBJ1-2; CDR3 DNA: TGTGCCAGCAGCAACTATAACTATGGCTACACCTTC; CDR3 protein: CASSNYNYGYTF
D gene: TRBD1; clone size: few; V gene: TRBV13; J gene: TRBJ2-7; CDR3 DNA: TGTGCCAGCAGCCTCCGGGACAGGGAATACGAGCAGTACTTC; CDR3 protein: CASSLRDREYEQYF
D gene: -; clone size: -; V gene: TRBV10-3; J gene: TRBJ2-6; CDR3 DNA: TGTGCCAGCAGTTCGCCCGGGGCGGACGGTGCCAACGTCCTGACTTTC; CDR3 protein: CASSSPGADGANVLTF
D gene: -; clone size: few; V gene: TRBV25-1; J gene: TRBJ2-3; CDR3 DNA: TGTGCCAGCAGAAGAGGAGACACTCCTAGCACAGATACGCAGTATTTT; CDR3 protein: CASRRGDTPSTDTQYF
D gene: TRBD2; clone size: once; V gene: TRBV7-2; J gene: TRBJ2-3; CDR3 DNA: TGTGCCAGCAGCTTAGTAGCGGGGGAAATTGGGGATACGCAGTATTTT; CDR3 protein: CASSLVAGEIGDTQYF
D gene: -; clone size: few; V gene: TRBV6-6; J gene: TRBJ2-5; CDR3 DNA: TGTGCCAGCAGTTACTCCGGGGGAGAGACCCAGTACTTC; CDR3 protein: CASSYSGGETQYF
D gene: -; clone size: few; V gene: TRBV7-2; J gene: TRBJ2-5; CDR3 DNA: TGTGCCAGCACCACCTGGGTGGGGGAGACCCAGTACTTC; CDR3 protein: CASTTWVGETQYF
D gene: TRBD1; clone size: -; V gene: TRBV5-1; J gene: TRBJ2-7; CDR3 DNA: TGCGCCAGCAGCTTCGGACAGGGCTCCTACGAGCAGTACTTC; CDR3 protein: CASSFGQGSYEQYF
D gene: -; clone size: -; V gene: TRBV29-1; J gene: TRBJ2-3; CDR3 DNA: TGCAGCGCTCCACCCCGGGGCGCGGATACGCAGTATTTT; CDR3 protein: CSAPPRGADTQYF
D gene: -; clone size: -; V gene: TRBV7-9; J gene: TRBJ2-5; CDR3 DNA: TGTGCCAGCAGCTCCCGGGGAGGCGAGACCCAGTACTTC; CDR3 protein: CASSSRGGETQYF
D gene: -; clone size: -; V gene: TRBV5-1; J gene: TRBJ1-1; CDR3 DNA: TGCGCCAGCAGCTCCCGGGTCTTAACTGAAGCTTTCTTT; CDR3 protein: CASSSRVLTEAFF
D gene: TRBD1; clone size: -; V gene: TRBV5-5; J gene: TRBJ2-7; CDR3 DNA: TGTGCCAGCAGTAACGACAGGGACGAGCAGTACTTC; CDR3 protein: CASSNDRDEQYF
D gene: -; clone size: few; V gene: TRBV9; J gene: TRBJ1-4; CDR3 DNA: TGTGCCAGCAGCCCCGGGTCGTTGGACAGCAGATTTAATGAAAAACTGTTTTTT; CDR3 protein: CASSPGSLDSRFNEKLFF
D gene: TRBD2; clone size: few; V gene: TRBV7-2; J gene: TRBJ2-7; CDR3 DNA: TGTGCCAGCAGCTTAGACGGGACTAGTTCGTACGAGCAGTACTTC; CDR3 protein: CASSLDGTSSYEQYF
D gene: TRBD1; clone size: -; V gene: TRBV30; J gene: TRBJ1-3; CDR3 DNA: TGTGCCTGGAGAGGCCCCGGGACAGGGGGAAACACCATATATTTT; CDR3 protein: CAWRGPGTGGNTIYF
D gene: TRBD1; clone size: few; V gene: TRBV2; J gene: TRBJ2-3; CDR3 DNA: TGTGCCAGCAAACAGGGGTCCAGCACAGATACGCAGTATTTT; CDR3 protein: CASKQGSSTDTQYF
D gene: -; clone size: few; V gene: TRBV7-9; J gene: TRBJ2-1; CDR3 DNA: TGTGCCAGCAGCTTTCTGGGACTTTACAATGAGCAGTTCTTC; CDR3 protein: CASSFLGLYNEQFF
D gene: -; clone size: -; V gene: TRBV30; J gene: TRBJ1-5; CDR3 DNA: TGTGCCTGGAGCGCAGGGATAGGGCCCCAGCATTTT; CDR3 protein: CAWSAGIGPQHF
D gene: -; clone size: -; V gene: TRBV7-8; J gene: TRBJ2-3; CDR3 DNA: TGTGCCAGCAGCTTAGTTCCGTTAGATACGCAGTATTTT; CDR3 protein: CASSLVPLDTQYF
D gene: -; clone size: once; V gene: TRBV4-3; J gene: TRBJ1-2; CDR3 DNA: TGCGCCAGCAGCCACGCTCAGGGGAACTATGGCTACACCTTC; CDR3 protein: CASSHAQGNYGYTF
D gene: -; clone size: -; V gene: TRBV28; J gene: TRBJ2-7; CDR3 DNA: TGTGCCAGCAGTTTATTGGGCTACGAGCAGTACTTC; CDR3 protein: CASSLLGYEQYF
D gene: TRBD1; clone size: -; V gene: TRBV7-6; J gene: TRBJ2-1; CDR3 DNA: TGTGCCAGCAGACCGACAGGGGTCGGTGAGCAGTTCTTC; CDR3 protein: CASRPTGVGEQFF
D gene: -; clone size: -; V gene: TRBV21-1; J gene: TRBJ2-7; CDR3 DNA: TGTGCCAGCAGCAATACCCCCGGGGTCTCCTACGAGCAGTACTTC; CDR3 protein: CASSNTPGVSYEQYF
D gene: -; clone size: -; V gene: TRBV29-1; J gene: TRBJ1-6; CDR3 DNA: TGCAGCTGTCGGACAGATTATAATTCACCCCTCCACTTT; CDR3 protein: CSCRTDYNSPLHF
D gene: TRBD1; clone size: -; V gene: TRBV18; J gene: TRBJ1-1; CDR3 DNA: TGTGCCAGCTCACCATATGGACAGGGGAACACTGAAGCTTTCTTT; CDR3 protein: CASSPYGQGNTEAFF
D gene: -; clone size: few; V gene: TRBV5-1; J gene: TRBJ2-2; CDR3 DNA: TGCGCCAGCACCCAAGGGGGTTCGAACACCGGGGAGCTGTTTTTT; CDR3 protein: CASTQGGSNTGELFF
D gene: TRBD2; clone size: -; V gene: TRBV29-1; J gene: TRBJ2-3; CDR3 DNA: TGCAGCGTTCAAATCCCGGGACTAGCGGACCCATCCACAGATACGCAGTATTTT; CDR3 protein: CSVQIPGLADPSTDTQYF
D gene: -; clone size: -; V gene: TRBV28; J gene: TRBJ2-1; CDR3 DNA: TGTGCCAGCAGTTTATTGTGGAATGAGCAGTTCTTC; CDR3 protein: CASSLLWNEQFF
D gene: -; clone size: few; V gene: TRBV21-1; J gene: TRBJ2-1; CDR3 DNA: TGTGCCAGCAGCAAAGAGACAGGATGGTATGAGCAGTTCTTC; CDR3 protein: CASSKETGWYEQFF
D gene: -; clone size: many; V gene: TRBV29-1; J gene: TRBJ1-1; CDR3 DNA: TGCAGCGTCCAGAGGAGCTATGAAGCTTTCTTT; CDR3 protein: CSVQRSYEAFF
D gene: TRBD1; clone size: -; V gene: TRBV7-6; J gene: TRBJ2-7; CDR3 DNA: TGTGCCAGCAGCTTGACCGGGACAGCAGATTACGAGCAGTACTTC; CDR3 protein: CASSLTGTADYEQYF
D gene: TRBD2; clone size: few; V gene: TRBV5-1; J gene: TRBJ2-3; CDR3 DNA: TGCGCCAGCAGCGGGGGGACTAGCGGTTCAGATACGCAGTATTTT; CDR3 protein: CASSGGTSGSDTQYF
D gene: TRBD1; clone size: few; V gene: TRBV29-1; J gene: TRBJ2-5; CDR3 DNA: TGCAGCGCGGGACAGACTCAGCAAGAGACCCAGTACTTC; CDR3 protein: CSAGQTQQETQYF
D gene: -; clone size: -; V gene: TRBV5-8; J gene: TRBJ2-5; CDR3 DNA: TGTGCCAGCAGCTTGGCACAGAACCAAGAGACCCAGTACTTC; CDR3 protein: CASSLAQNQETQYF
D gene: -; clone size: few; V gene: TRBV5-6; J gene: TRBJ1-2; CDR3 DNA: TGTGCCAGCAGCTTGTTTGGGGAAGGCTACACCTTC; CDR3 protein: CASSLFGEGYTF
D gene: -; clone size: few; V gene: TRBV6-5; J gene: TRBJ1-1; CDR3 DNA: TGTGCCAGCAAGGAGGGGGATGTGAGCACTGAAGCTTTCTTT; CDR3 protein: CASKEGDVSTEAFF
D gene: TRBD1; clone size: -; V gene: TRBV6-5; J gene: TRBJ1-6; CDR3 DNA: TGTGCCAGCAGTTACGGACAGGGAGGATCACCCCTCCACTTT; CDR3 protein: CASSYGQGGSPLHF
D gene: TRBD1; clone size: -; V gene: TRBV7-9; J gene: TRBJ1-2; CDR3 DNA: TGTGCCAGCAGCGGAGACAGGGGTCATGGCTACACCTTC; CDR3 protein: CASSGDRGHGYTF
D gene: TRBD1; clone size: few; V gene: TRBV7-6; J gene: TRBJ2-7; CDR3 DNA: TGTGCCAGCAGCTTACAGGGACAGGGACTGGGGGAGCAGTACTTC; CDR3 protein: CASSLQGQGLGEQYF
D gene: TRBD2; clone size: -; V gene: TRBV25-1; J gene: TRBJ2-7; CDR3 DNA: TGTGCCAGCAGTGATCTTACTAGCGGGGGGTCCTACGAGCAGTACTTC; CDR3 protein: CASSDLTSGGSYEQYF
D gene: -; clone size: -; V gene: TRBV29-1; J gene: TRBJ1-1; CDR3 DNA: TGCAGCGTTGCCTTGCAGGCCCAGAACACTGAAGCTTTCTTT; CDR3 protein: CSVALQAQNTEAFF
D gene: TRBD1; clone size: -; V gene: TRBV30; J gene: TRBJ1-6; CDR3 DNA: TGTGCCTGGAGTGTACGGGCAGGGGGTTCACCCCTCCACTTT; CDR3 protein: CAWSVRAGGSPLHF
D gene: TRBD2; clone size: many; V gene: TRBV6-8; J gene: TRBJ2-1; CDR3 DNA: TGTGCCAGCAGTCCCTCCGGGACTAGCGTCGGTGAGCAGTTCTTC; CDR3 protein: CASSPSGTSVGEQFF
D gene: TRBD2; clone size: few; V gene: TRBV4-3; J gene: TRBJ2-3; CDR3 DNA: TGCGCCAGCAGCCAGAGGACTAGCGGAACAGATACGCAGTATTTT; CDR3 protein: CASSQRTSGTDTQYF
D gene: TRBD1; clone size: many; V gene: TRBV6-5; J gene: TRBJ2-1; CDR3 DNA: TGTGCCAGCAGTTACGTCTCTCCAGGGGGCCGCAATGAGCAGTTCTTC; CDR3 protein: CASSYVSPGGRNEQFF